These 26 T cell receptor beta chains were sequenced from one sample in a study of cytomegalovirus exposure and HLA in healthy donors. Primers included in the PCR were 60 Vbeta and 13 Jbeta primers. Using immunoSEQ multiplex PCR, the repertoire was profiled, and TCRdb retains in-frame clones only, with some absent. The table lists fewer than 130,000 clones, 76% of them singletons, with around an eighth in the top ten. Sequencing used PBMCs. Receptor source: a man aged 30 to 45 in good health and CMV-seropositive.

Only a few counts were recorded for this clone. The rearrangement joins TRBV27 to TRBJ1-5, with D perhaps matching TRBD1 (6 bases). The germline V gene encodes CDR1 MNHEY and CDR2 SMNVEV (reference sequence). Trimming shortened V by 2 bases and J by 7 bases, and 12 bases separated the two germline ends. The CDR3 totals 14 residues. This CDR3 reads CASSLSGGGQPQHF. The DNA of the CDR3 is TGTGCCAGCAGTTTAAGCGGGGGCGGCCAGCCCCAGCATTTT.

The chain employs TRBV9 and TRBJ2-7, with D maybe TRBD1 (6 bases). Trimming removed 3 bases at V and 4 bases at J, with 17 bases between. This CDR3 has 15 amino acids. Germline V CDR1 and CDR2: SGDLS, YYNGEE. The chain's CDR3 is CASSASGTNFYEQYF. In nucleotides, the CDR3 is TGTGCCAGCAGCGCCTCCGGGACAAACTTTTACGAGCAGTACTTC.

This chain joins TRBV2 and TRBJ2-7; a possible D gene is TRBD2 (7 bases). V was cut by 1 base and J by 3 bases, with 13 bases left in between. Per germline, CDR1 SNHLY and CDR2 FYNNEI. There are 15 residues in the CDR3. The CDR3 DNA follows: TGTGCCAGCAGTGAAGGCGGGGGCGCCTACTACGAGCAGTACTTC. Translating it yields CASSEGGGAYYEQYF.

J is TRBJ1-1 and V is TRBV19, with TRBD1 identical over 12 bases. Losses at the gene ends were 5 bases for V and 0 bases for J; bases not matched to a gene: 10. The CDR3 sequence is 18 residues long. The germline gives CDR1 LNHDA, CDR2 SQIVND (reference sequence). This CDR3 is CASSLAGTGGLMNTEAFF. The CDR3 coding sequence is TGTGCCAGTAGTCTAGCTGGGACAGGGGGCCTCATGAACACTGAAGCTTTCTTT.

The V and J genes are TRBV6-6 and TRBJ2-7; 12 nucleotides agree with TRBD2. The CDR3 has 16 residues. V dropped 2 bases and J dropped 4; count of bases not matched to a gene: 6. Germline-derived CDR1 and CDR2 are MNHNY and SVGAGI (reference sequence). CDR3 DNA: TGTGCCAGCAGTTACCGCCCTAGCGGGGGGGAATACGAGCAGTACTTC. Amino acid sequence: CASSYRPSGGEYEQYF.

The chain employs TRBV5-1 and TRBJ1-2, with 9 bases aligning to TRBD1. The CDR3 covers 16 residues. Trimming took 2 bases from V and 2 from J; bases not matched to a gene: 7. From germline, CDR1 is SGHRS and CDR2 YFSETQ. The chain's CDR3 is CASSFGRDRVNYGYTF. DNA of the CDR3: TGCGCCAGCAGCTTCGGCCGGGACAGGGTGAACTATGGCTACACCTTC.

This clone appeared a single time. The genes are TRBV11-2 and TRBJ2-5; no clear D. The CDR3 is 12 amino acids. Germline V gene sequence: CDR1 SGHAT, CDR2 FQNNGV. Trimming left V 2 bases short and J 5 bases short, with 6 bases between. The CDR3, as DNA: TGTGCCAGCAGCTTAAACTATGAGACCCAGTACTTC. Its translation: CASSLNYETQYF.

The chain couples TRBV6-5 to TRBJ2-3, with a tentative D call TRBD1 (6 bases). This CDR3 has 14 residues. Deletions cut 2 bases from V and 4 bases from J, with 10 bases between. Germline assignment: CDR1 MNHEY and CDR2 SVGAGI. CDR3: CASSYRSGADTQYF. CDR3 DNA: TGTGCCAGCAGTTACAGGTCAGGGGCAGATACGCAGTATTTT.

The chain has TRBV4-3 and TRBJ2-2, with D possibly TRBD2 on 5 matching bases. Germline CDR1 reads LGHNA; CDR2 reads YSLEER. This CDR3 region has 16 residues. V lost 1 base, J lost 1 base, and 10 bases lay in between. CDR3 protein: CASSQVYGENTGELFF. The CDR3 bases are TGCGCCAGCAGCCAAGTCTACGGGGAGAACACCGGGGAGCTGTTTTTT.

This CDR3 reads CASSPHRANYGYTF. CDR3 nucleotides: TGTGCCAGCTCACCACACAGGGCAAACTATGGCTACACCTTC. The V call is TRBV18, the J call TRBJ1-2; possible D gene TRBD1, 6 bases. This CDR3 is 14 amino acids long. Germline-derived CDR1 and CDR2 are KGHSH and LQKENI. The ends were cut back, 1 base at V and 2 bases at J, with 8 bases in the middle.

CDR3 DNA: TGCGCCAGCAGTCGGACTCCCAGCACAGATACGCAGTATTTT. Its protein product is CASSRTPSTDTQYF. The V and J genes are TRBV10-1 and TRBJ2-3; TRBD2 is a possible D gene (5 bases). V was pared by 5 bases and J by 0 bases, with 9 bases between. The germline V gene encodes CDR1 WNHNN and CDR2 SYGVQD (reference sequence). The CDR3 runs to 14 residues.

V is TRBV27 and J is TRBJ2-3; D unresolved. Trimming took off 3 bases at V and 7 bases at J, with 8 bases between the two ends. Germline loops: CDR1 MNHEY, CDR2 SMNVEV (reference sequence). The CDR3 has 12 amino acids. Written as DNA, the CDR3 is TGTGCCAGCAGTTTCCTCGGTTATACGCAGTATTTT. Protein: CASSFLGYTQYF.

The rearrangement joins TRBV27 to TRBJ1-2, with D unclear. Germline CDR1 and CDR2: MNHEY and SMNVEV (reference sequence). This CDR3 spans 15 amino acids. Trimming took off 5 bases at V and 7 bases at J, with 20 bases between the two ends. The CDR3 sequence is CASSAIGGLPSGYTF. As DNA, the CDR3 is TGTGCCAGCAGTGCCATTGGCGGACTTCCTTCTGGCTACACCTTC.

For the CDR3, the DNA is TGTGCCAGCAGCCTACCGGGACAGGGGAACACTGAAGCTTTCTTT. Protein: CASSLPGQGNTEAFF. This chain links TRBV4-2 with TRBJ1-1, with 9 bases fitting TRBD1. The CDR3 runs to 15 residues. The germline CDR1 and CDR2 sequences are LGHNA and YNFKEQ. After removal of 4 bases from V and 1 base from J, the junction contained 4 bases not matched to a gene.

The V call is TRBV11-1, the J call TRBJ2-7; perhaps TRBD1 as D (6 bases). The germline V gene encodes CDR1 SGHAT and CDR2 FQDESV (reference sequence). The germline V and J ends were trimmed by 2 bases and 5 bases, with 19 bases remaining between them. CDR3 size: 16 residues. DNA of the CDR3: TGTGCCAGCAGCTTATCCCGGGACATAGCCCCCGACGAGCAGTACTTC. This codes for CASSLSRDIAPDEQYF.

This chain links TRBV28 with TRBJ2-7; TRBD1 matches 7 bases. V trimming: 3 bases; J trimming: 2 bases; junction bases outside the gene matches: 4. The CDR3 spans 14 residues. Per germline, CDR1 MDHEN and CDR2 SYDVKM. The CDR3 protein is CASSFLGQTYEQYF. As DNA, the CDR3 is TGTGCCAGCAGTTTTTTGGGACAGACCTACGAGCAGTACTTC.

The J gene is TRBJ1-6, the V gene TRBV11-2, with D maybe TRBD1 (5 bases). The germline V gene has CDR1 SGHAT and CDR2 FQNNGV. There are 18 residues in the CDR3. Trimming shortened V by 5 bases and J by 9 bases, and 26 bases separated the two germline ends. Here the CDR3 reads CASSRVGPSVAVSSPLHF. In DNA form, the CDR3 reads TGTGCCAGCAGCAGGGTGGGGCCGAGTGTAGCTGTCAGTTCACCCCTCCACTTT. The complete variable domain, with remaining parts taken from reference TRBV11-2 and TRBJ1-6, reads EAGVAQSPRYKIIEKRQSVAFWCNPISGHATLYWYQQILGQGPKLLIQFQNNGVVDDSQLPKDRFSAERLKGVDSTLKIQPAKLEDSAVYLCASSRVGPSVAVSSPLHFGNGTRLTVT.

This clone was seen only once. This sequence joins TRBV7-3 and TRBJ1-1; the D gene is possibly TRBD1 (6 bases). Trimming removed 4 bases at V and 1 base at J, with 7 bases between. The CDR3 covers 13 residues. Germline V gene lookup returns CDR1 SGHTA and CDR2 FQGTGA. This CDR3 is CASSSGQNTEAFF. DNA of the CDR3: TGTGCCAGCAGCTCGGGACAGAACACTGAAGCTTTCTTT.

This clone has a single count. CDR3 protein: CASSPTSGGGFYNEQFF. DNA for the CDR3: TGTGCCAGCTCACCTACCTCGGGGGGGGGCTTCTACAATGAGCAGTTCTTC. The genes are TRBV18 and TRBJ2-1; 8 positions agree with TRBD2. Germline CDR1 is KGHSH and CDR2 is LQKENI. CDR3 length equals 17 residues. Germline trimming cut 3 bases from V and 3 bases from J; bases unmatched to any gene: 10. Together with reference TRBV18 and TRBJ2-1, the CDR3 gives the full variable domain: NAGVMQNPRHLVRRRGQEARLRCSPMKGHSHVYWYRQLPEEGLKFMVYLQKENIIDESGMPKERFSAEFPKEGPSILRIQQVVRGDSAAYFCASSPTSGGGFYNEQFFGPGTRLTVL.

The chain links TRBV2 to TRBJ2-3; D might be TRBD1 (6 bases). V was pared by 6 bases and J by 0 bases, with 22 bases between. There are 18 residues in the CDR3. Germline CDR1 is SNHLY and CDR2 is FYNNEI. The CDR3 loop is CASSRVDGQTTSTDTQYF. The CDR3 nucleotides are TGTGCCAGCAGCCGGGTTGATGGACAGACTACTAGCACAGATACGCAGTATTTT.

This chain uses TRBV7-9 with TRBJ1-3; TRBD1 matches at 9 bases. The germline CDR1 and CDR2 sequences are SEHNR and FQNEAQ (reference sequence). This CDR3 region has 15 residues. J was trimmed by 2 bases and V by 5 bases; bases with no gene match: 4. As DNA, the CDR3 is TGTGCCAGCAGCGGGAGGGACAGGGCTGGAAACACCATATATTTT. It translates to CASSGRDRAGNTIYF. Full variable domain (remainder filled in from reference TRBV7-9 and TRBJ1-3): DTGVSQNPRHKITKRGQNVTFRCDPISEHNRLYWYRQTLGQGPEFLTYFQNEAQLEKSRLLSDRFSAERPKGSFSTLEIQRTEQGDSAMYLCASSGRDRAGNTIYFGEGSWLTVV.

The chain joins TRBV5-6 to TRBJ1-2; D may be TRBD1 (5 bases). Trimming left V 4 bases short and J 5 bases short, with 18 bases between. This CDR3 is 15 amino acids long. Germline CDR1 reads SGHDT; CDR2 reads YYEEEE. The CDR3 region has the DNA TGTGCCAGCAGCGAAGGCCGTCCAGGGAGGTATGGCTACACCTTC. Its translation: CASSEGRPGRYGYTF.

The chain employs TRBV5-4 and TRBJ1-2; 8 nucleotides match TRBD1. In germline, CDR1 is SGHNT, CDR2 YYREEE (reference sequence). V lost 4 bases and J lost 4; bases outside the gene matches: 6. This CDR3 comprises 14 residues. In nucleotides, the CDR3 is TGTGCCAGCAGCATTTTCGGGACAGGCTATGGCTACACCTTC. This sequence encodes CASSIFGTGYGYTF. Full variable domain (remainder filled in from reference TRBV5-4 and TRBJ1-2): ETGVTQSPTHLIKTRGQQVTLRCSSQSGHNTVSWYQQALGQGPQFIFQYYREEENGRGNFPPRFSGLQFPNYSSELNVNALELDDSALYLCASSIFGTGYGYTFGSGTRLTVV.

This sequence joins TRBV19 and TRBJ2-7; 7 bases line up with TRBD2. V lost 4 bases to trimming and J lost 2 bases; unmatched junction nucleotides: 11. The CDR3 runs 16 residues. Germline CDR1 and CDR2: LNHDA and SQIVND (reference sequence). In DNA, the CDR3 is TGTGCCAGTAGTACCGCCGGGGCGGGAGTTACCTACGAGCAGTACTTC. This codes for CASSTAGAGVTYEQYF.

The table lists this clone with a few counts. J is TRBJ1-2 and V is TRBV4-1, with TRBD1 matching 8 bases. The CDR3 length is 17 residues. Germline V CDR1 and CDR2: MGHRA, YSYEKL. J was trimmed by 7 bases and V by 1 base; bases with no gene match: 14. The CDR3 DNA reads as TGCGCCAGCAGCCAAGTCCGTGCCGGGACAGGTGCGGCTGGCTACACCTTC. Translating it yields CASSQVRAGTGAAGYTF.

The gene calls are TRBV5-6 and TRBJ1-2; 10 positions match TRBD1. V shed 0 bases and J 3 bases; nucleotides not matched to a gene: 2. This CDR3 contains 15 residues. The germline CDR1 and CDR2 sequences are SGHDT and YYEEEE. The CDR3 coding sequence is TGTGCCAGCAGCTTGGGGGGGACAGGGGACTATGGCTACACCTTC. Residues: CASSLGGTGDYGYTF.